This T cell receptor beta chain was captured by sequencing in a study of neoadjuvant anti-PD-1 for oral cavity cancer. The time point is: after neoadjuvant nivolumab, at surgical resection. The CDR3 consists of 18 residues. Germline V gene lookup returns CDR1 SGDLS and CDR2 YYNGEE. The junction had 10 bases not matched to a gene; V was cut back by 4 bases and J by 2 bases. Libraries were prepared by immunoSEQ multiplex PCR; TCRdb keeps only in-frame clonotypes and omits some of them. The sample records nearly 15,000 clones, 35% to 50% being singletons. The chain carries TRBV9 and TRBJ2-6; TRBD1 matches 9 bases. Sequences were derived from tumor tissue, sampled after nivolumab (anti-PD-1) treatment. The TCR originated in a person aged 35-79 years with oral cavity squamous cell carcinoma. For the CDR3, the DNA is TGTGCCAGCAGCTCGCCGGGACAGGGATTCACTGGGGCCAACGTCCTGACTTTC. It translates to CASSSPGQGFTGANVLTF.